This entry describes one T cell receptor beta chain. Its specificity is unknown. The sample belongs to a study of cytomegalovirus exposure and HLA in healthy donors. The germline gives CDR1 SGDLS, CDR2 YYNGEE. This CDR3 region has 16 residues. The ends lost 0 bases at V and 4 bases at J; junction bases unmatched: 4. Whole-study results and caveats: TCR beta sequences reportedly predicted most subjects' HLA-A and HLA-B alleles accurately. Sequencing likely generated an artifact that appeared as a cluster of highly shared sequence variants. The study found most TCR sequences rare, yet found some public TCRs in many donors.

The PCR used 60 Vbeta and 13 Jbeta primers. Original data processing: A later analysis counted about 80 million unique TCR beta chains, 9.5 million to 13 million shared. Produced via immunoSEQ multiplex PCR; TCRdb's table is partial and in-frame only. The V and J calls and clone size were taken over from that table, and D and trimming were inferred from the DNA. The sample lists some 90,000 clones; around 75% were seen once. Sequencing was done on a sample of PBMCs. This chain joins TRBV9 and TRBJ2-5; 12 bases are shared with TRBD2. The origin of this receptor is a man in his forties in good health and CMV-seronegative. CDR3 region: CASSVASGGAIETQYF. The CDR3 bases are TGTGCCAGCAGCGTAGCTAGCGGGGGGGCAATAGAGACCCAGTACTTC. Variable domain in full (rest from reference TRBV9 and TRBJ2-5): DSGVTQTPKHLITATGQRVTLRCSPRSGDLSVYWYQQSLDQGLQFLIQYYNGEERAKGNILERFSAQQFPDLHSELNLSSLELGDSALYFCASSVASGGAIETQYFGPGTRLLVL.